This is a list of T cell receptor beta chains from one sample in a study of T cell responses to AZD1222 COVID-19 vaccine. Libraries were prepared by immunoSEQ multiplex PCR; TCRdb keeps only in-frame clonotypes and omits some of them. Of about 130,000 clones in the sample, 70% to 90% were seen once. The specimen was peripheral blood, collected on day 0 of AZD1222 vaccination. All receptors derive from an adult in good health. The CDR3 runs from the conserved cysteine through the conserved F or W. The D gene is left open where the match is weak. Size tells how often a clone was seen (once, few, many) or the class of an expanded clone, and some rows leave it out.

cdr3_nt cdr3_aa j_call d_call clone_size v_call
TGCGCCAGCAGCCGCGGGACTAGCGGGATAAGACAAGAGACCCAGTACTTC CASSRGTSGIRQETQYF TRBJ2-5 TRBD2 . TRBV4-1
TGTGCCATCAGTGAGTCCCCGGGGGCAAATAATTCACCCCTCCACTTT CAISESPGANNSPLHF TRBJ1-6 . . TRBV10-3
TGTGCCAGCAGTGTTCGGGGGCAGTCCTACGAGCAGTACTTC CASSVRGQSYEQYF TRBJ2-7 . . TRBV19
TGCGCCAGCAGCCAAGGGGGGCGGTATGGCTACACCTTC CASSQGGRYGYTF TRBJ1-2 . . TRBV4-1
TGTGCCAGTAGTGGTGGGGACACCGTATACGAGCAGTACTTC CASSGGDTVYEQYF TRBJ2-7 . few TRBV19
TGTGCCAGCAGCTCCTTCCTCGAGGAATCCAACTCCTACGAGCAGTACTTC CASSSFLEESNSYEQYF TRBJ2-7 . . TRBV7-9
TGTGCCACCAGTGATTTGCGCGGGGGGCCCCAAATCGGGGAGCTGTTTTTT CATSDLRGGPQIGELFF TRBJ2-2 TRBD2 . TRBV24-1
TGTGCCAGCACCCGGGACTGGTACTCCTACGAGCAGTACTTC CASTRDWYSYEQYF TRBJ2-7 . few TRBV27
TGTGCCAGCAGTTTAAGCACTGCTTACGAGCAGTACTTC CASSLSTAYEQYF TRBJ2-7 . once TRBV27
TGTGCCACCAGTGATCCAGGGGGACCTAATGAAAAACTGTTTTTT CATSDPGGPNEKLFF TRBJ1-4 TRBD1 . TRBV24-1
TGTGCCAGCAGGCTGGAGGAGCGCTACGAGCAGTACTTC CASRLEERYEQYF TRBJ2-7 . . TRBV2
TGTGCCAGCAGTCTCCACCCTGCAACTAATGAAAAACTGTTTTTT CASSLHPATNEKLFF TRBJ1-4 . few TRBV27
TGTGCCAGCAGCTTAGCCCTCATTAGCACAGATACGCAGTATTTT CASSLALISTDTQYF TRBJ2-3 . . TRBV7-2
TGTGCCAGCAGCTTAGGGGCAGGCTTCTCTGGAAACACCATATATTTT CASSLGAGFSGNTIYF TRBJ1-3 . . TRBV11-3
TGCGCCAGCAGCTTGGAAGGGGGACGCACAGATACGCAGTATTTT CASSLEGGRTDTQYF TRBJ2-3 . . TRBV5-1
TGCGCCAGCAGCCAAGAATTGGGGAATTCACCCCTCCACTTT CASSQELGNSPLHF TRBJ1-6 . . TRBV4-1
TGTGCCAGCAGGCGAGGGACAGGGTATGGCGGGGAGCTGTTTTTT CASRRGTGYGGELFF TRBJ2-2 TRBD1 once TRBV3-1/TRBV3-2
TGTGCCAGTAGTATTAATCGACAGGGGGGTGTCGGGAGGGAGCTGTTTTTT CASSINRQGGVGRELFF TRBJ2-2 TRBD1 . TRBV19
TGTGCCAGCAGAACCGCCCGGGACGGTACTCATTCACCCCTCCACTTT CASRTARDGTHSPLHF TRBJ1-6 . . TRBV28
TGCGCCAGCAGCCAAGCTCTAGGGACTAGCGGGAATGAGCAGTTCTTC CASSQALGTSGNEQFF TRBJ2-1 TRBD2 . TRBV4-1
TGTGCCACCAGTGATGCCGGGACAGGGAACACTGAAGCTTTCTTT CATSDAGTGNTEAFF TRBJ1-1 TRBD1 . TRBV24-1
TGCGCCAGCAGCCCCGAGGAGGGCGGGAGGTCCTACGAGCAGTACTTC CASSPEEGGRSYEQYF TRBJ2-7 TRBD2 . TRBV4-1
TGCGCCAGCAGACAGGGAGCAACTAATGAAAAACTGTTTTTT CASRQGATNEKLFF TRBJ1-4 . once TRBV5-1
TGTGCCAGCAGCACCGGGATCTCTAACTATGGCTACACCTTC CASSTGISNYGYTF TRBJ1-2 . . TRBV11-3
TGTGCCAGCAGTCATGGGGGGACAGGGGCCTACAATGAGCAGTTCTTC CASSHGGTGAYNEQFF TRBJ2-1 TRBD1 . TRBV25-1
TGTGCCACGACCCAGGGTGCCCATGAAGCTTTCTTT CATTQGAHEAFF TRBJ1-1 . . TRBV28
TGCGCCAGCAAGACGGGAGGGATCACAGATACGCAGTATTTT CASKTGGITDTQYF TRBJ2-3 TRBD2 . TRBV5-1
TGTGCCAGCAGCTTAGGTCCAGGCACCTATGGCTACACCTTC CASSLGPGTYGYTF TRBJ1-2 . . TRBV7-2
TGTGCCAGCACCGGGGGCCTTACCCGATACACCGGGGAGCTGTTTTTT CASTGGLTRYTGELFF TRBJ2-2 . . TRBV21-1
TGTGCCAGCAGCGTAGAGGCGGGGATTAGCACAGATACGCAGTATTTT CASSVEAGISTDTQYF TRBJ2-3 . . TRBV9
TGTGCCAGCAACTCCGGGACAGGGGCTCCGAAGCAGTACTTC CASNSGTGAPKQYF TRBJ2-7 TRBD1 . TRBV5-4
TGTGCCAGTAGTAAGGGGGGTATCACTGAAGCTTTCTTT CASSKGGITEAFF TRBJ1-1 . few TRBV19
TGTGCCAGCAGCGTAGCTGATACTCCAGGTTTCTTGAATGAGCAGTTCTTC CASSVADTPGFLNEQFF TRBJ2-1 . few TRBV9
TGTGCCAGCCAAGGGTGGGGGACCCAGTACTTC CASQGWGTQYF TRBJ2-5 . . TRBV6-5
TGCGCCAGCAGCCAGGGGGGACACTTGTGGACTGAAGCTTTCTTT CASSQGGHLWTEAFF TRBJ1-1 . . TRBV4-1
TGTGCCAGTAGTATACCGACAGGGGGAAATGGAAACACCATATATTTT CASSIPTGGNGNTIYF TRBJ1-3 TRBD1 once TRBV19
TGCAGTGCTAGTGCAGCCAGGGTCCCTAGCACAGATACGCAGTATTTT CSASAARVPSTDTQYF TRBJ2-3 . . TRBV20-1